The 3 T cell receptor beta chains given below trace back to one sample, sequenced in a study of cytomegalovirus exposure and HLA in healthy donors. Primers included in the PCR were 60 Vbeta and 13 Jbeta primers. Profiled with immunoSEQ multiplex PCR; TCRdb holds only in-frame clones, not every one. The data contain around 110,000 clones, 79% of them singletons. Sequencing used PBMCs. Receptors were obtained from a man aged 25 to 45 in good health and CMV-seropositive.

The rearrangement joins TRBV14 to TRBJ1-1; tentatively, D is TRBD1 (6 bases). Trimming left V 4 bases short and J 9 bases short, with 15 bases between. CDR1 SGHDN and CDR2 FVKESK come from the germline V gene. The CDR3 extends over 13 amino acids. Written as DNA, the CDR3 is TGTGCCAGCAGCCGCACATCTCAGGGGAAAGCTTTCTTT. Translating it yields CASSRTSQGKAFF.

The rearrangement joins TRBV7-2 to TRBJ2-1; 9 bases align to TRBD2. The CDR3 loop spans 17 amino acids. Germline V gives CDR1 SGHTA, CDR2 FQGNSA. V was pared by 3 bases and J by 5 bases, with 11 bases of the junction left unmatched. The CDR3 sequence is CASSLLLLAGTDNEQFF. The CDR3 DNA follows: TGTGCCAGCAGCTTGCTTCTCCTAGCGGGGACCGACAATGAGCAGTTCTTC.

This clone has only one observation. The V call is TRBV5-1, the J call TRBJ2-3; D might be TRBD1 (6 bases). In germline, CDR1 is SGHRS, CDR2 YFSETQ. With 0 bases removed from V and 2 bases from J, the gap between germline ends came to 10 bases. This CDR3 has 15 residues. The CDR3 here is CASSLDRALTDTQYF. The CDR3 region has the DNA TGCGCCAGCAGCTTGGACAGGGCACTCACAGATACGCAGTATTTT.